Following are 30 T cell receptor beta chains from one sample sequenced in a study of spatial heterogeneity in lung cancer. Via MiXCR, TCRdb re-called the 5' RACE reads, giving one row per CDR3 protein. This repertoire shows 89,000 or so distinct CDR3 sequences, 15% to 25% found once; its top ten account for 5% to 7.5%. Time point specified: sample taken at primary tumor resection. Material for sequencing was whole RNA from tumor, nontumor lung or frozen PBMC, left unsorted. The source material was PBMCs, sampled at surgery. These receptors originate from a male donor with early-stage non-small cell lung cancer.

This clonotype was counted only a few times. The DNA of the CDR3 is TGCGCCAGCAGCTTGCCTCTAGCGGCCAACAATGAGCAGTTCTTC. Translation gives CASSLPLAANNEQFF. The rearrangement links TRBV5-1 to TRBJ2-1; 7 bases align to TRBD2. J lost 5 bases, V lost 1 base, and 6 bases had no gene match. The CDR3 is made up of 15 amino acids. In germline, CDR1 is SGHRS, CDR2 YFSETQ.

This clonotype occurred a few times. The chain joins TRBV29-1 to TRBJ1-5, with D perhaps matching TRBD1 (5 bases). The V and J ends lost 3 bases and 6 bases respectively, with 12 bases between them. CDR1 is SQVTM and CDR2 is ANQGSEA in the germline V gene. The CDR3 covers 13 residues. The CDR3 is CSVEGGSGQPQHF. The CDR3 nucleotides are TGCAGCGTTGAGGGGGGGAGCGGTCAGCCCCAGCATTTT.

The genes are TRBV5-6 and TRBJ2-2; D gene ambiguous. From germline, CDR1 is SGHDT and CDR2 YYEEEE. V lost 1 base and J lost 1, with 8 bases in between. This CDR3 comprises 15 residues. Here the CDR3 DNA reads TGTGCCAGCAGCTTGTTGGGCAGGAACACCGGGGAGCTGTTTTTT. It is translated as CASSLLGRNTGELFF.

This clonotype has more than one count but fewer than ten. The V and J genes are TRBV24-1 and TRBJ2-3; D call uncertain. Between the trimmed V and J ends, which lost 9 bases and 2 bases, there was a span of 5 bases. Germline V gene sequence: CDR1 KGHDR, CDR2 SFDVKD. The CDR3 sequence is 11 residues long. Here the CDR3 reads CATAYTDTQYF. In nucleotides, the CDR3 is TGTGCCACCGCTTACACAGATACGCAGTATTTT.

This clonotype has just a few counts. The gene calls are TRBV6-6 and TRBJ2-3; TRBD1 matches 7 bases. The CDR3 extends over 15 amino acids. V dropped 7 bases and J dropped 4; count of bases not matched to a gene: 11. The germline V gene has CDR1 MNHNY and CDR2 SVGAGI (reference sequence). This chain's CDR3 is CASISVDRISDTQYF. CDR3 sequence (DNA): TGTGCCAGCATCTCCGTGGACAGGATCTCAGATACGCAGTATTTT.

In its sample, this clonotype was seen many times. The CDR3 sequence: CASSSTPGQGPYEQYF. DNA for the CDR3: TGTGCCAGCAGCTCCACCCCGGGACAGGGTCCCTACGAGCAGTACTTC. The J gene is TRBJ2-7, the V gene TRBV7-9, with 9 bases that match TRBD1. The V gene end was trimmed by 4 bases and the J gene end by 2 bases; junction bases not matched to a gene: 9. The length of the CDR3 is 16 residues. CDR1 and CDR2 from the germline V gene are SEHNR and FQNEAQ (reference sequence).

With respect to this clonotype: Just one base apart from a much larger clone, this may be a read error. The V call is TRBV7-3, the J call TRBJ2-5; weak D call: TRBD1 (6 bases). From germline, CDR1 is SGHTA and CDR2 FQGTGA. The CDR3 is 15 amino acids. Trimming took 8 bases from V and 2 from J, leaving 18 bases between them. DNA for the CDR3: TGTGCCAGCTCCCCGGTGGGGACAAGGCAAGAGACCCAGTACTTC. Translated, it gives CASSPVGTRQETQYF.

The rearrangement uses TRBV18 and TRBJ1-4; 7 bases align to TRBD1. Germline loops: CDR1 KGHSH, CDR2 LQKENI. The CDR3 has 15 residues. V gave up 3 bases and J gave up 8 bases; unmatched junction bases: 9. The CDR3 nucleotides are TGTGCCAGCTCACCCGATGACAGGGAGTCGGAAAAACTGTTTTTT. This encodes CASSPDDRESEKLFF.

This chain joins TRBV29-1 and TRBJ1-2; D remains unclear. CDR3 length: 13 amino acids. The V gene lost 4 bases and the J gene lost 2 bases, with 11 bases spanning the gap. Germline CDR1 and CDR2: SQVTM and ANQGSEA. The CDR3 here is CSVVSSSNYGYTF. CDR3 nucleotides: TGCAGCGTTGTATCCAGTTCCAACTATGGCTACACCTTC.

The chain employs TRBV19 and TRBJ2-5, with TRBD1 matching over 10 bases. The germline CDR1 and CDR2 sequences are LNHDA and SQIVND (reference sequence). V lost 10 bases and J lost 4; bases outside the gene matches: 6. The CDR3 covers 13 residues. In DNA, the CDR3 is TGTGCCACCAGGGACAGGGGATCAGAGACCCAGTACTTC. Protein: CATRDRGSETQYF.

The rearrangement joins TRBV12-3 or TRBV12-4 to TRBJ1-4, with 11 bases lining up with TRBD1. V lost 5 bases to trimming and J lost 7 bases; unmatched junction nucleotides: 9. This CDR3 region has 16 residues. CDR3 in amino acids: CASSLIRTGGSEKLFF. The DNA for the CDR3 is TGTGCCAGCAGTCTAATCCGGACAGGGGGCAGTGAAAAACTGTTTTTT.

This clonotype occurred many times. The chain joins TRBV29-1 to TRBJ1-2; TRBD1 might be the D (5 bases). The CDR3 has 13 amino acids. CDR1 is SQVTM and CDR2 is ANQGSEA in the germline V gene. The ends were cut back, 7 bases at V and 1 base at J, with 13 bases in the middle. The CDR3 spells CSASRRGNYGYTF. CDR3 bases: TGCAGCGCCTCACGGAGGGGTAACTATGGCTACACCTTC.

This clonotype was detected only a few times. This chain joins TRBV20-1 and TRBJ2-7; no clear D gene. V shed 0 bases and J shed 0 bases, with 15 bases lying between them. Germline loops: CDR1 DFQATT, CDR2 SNEGSKA (reference sequence). The CDR3 has 16 amino acids. The CDR3 loop is CSARDPVHSFSYEQYF. In nucleotides, the CDR3 is TGCAGTGCTAGAGATCCGGTGCATTCTTTCTCCTACGAGCAGTACTTC.

This clonotype was counted only a few times. The CDR3 region is CASTPRTSGRIDTQYF. Written as DNA, the CDR3 is TGTGCCAGCACCCCTAGGACTAGCGGGAGGATAGATACGCAGTATTTT. This rearrangement joins TRBV28 to TRBJ2-3; 14 nucleotides agree with TRBD2. Germline V gives CDR1 MDHEN, CDR2 SYDVKM. V trimming: 7 bases; J trimming: 5 bases; junction bases outside the gene matches: 8. The CDR3 spans 16 residues.

The V call is TRBV5-4, the J call TRBJ2-3; 10 bases line up with TRBD1. The length of the CDR3 is 16 residues. With V trimmed by 4 bases and J by 3 bases, 8 bases remained unmatched. Germline V gene sequence: CDR1 SGHNT, CDR2 YYREEE (reference sequence). The CDR3 spells CASSTMTGGETDTQYF. CDR3 sequence (DNA): TGTGCCAGCAGCACGATGACAGGGGGCGAGACAGATACGCAGTATTTT.

The gene calls are TRBV28 and TRBJ2-2, with a possible D match to TRBD1 (5 bases). The ends were cut back, 7 bases at V and 0 bases at J, with 12 bases in the middle. Germline V lookup: CDR1 MDHEN, CDR2 SYDVKM. This CDR3 has 15 amino acids. The CDR3 region is CASTLGHPNTGELFF. As DNA, the CDR3 is TGTGCCAGCACCCTTGGACACCCGAACACCGGGGAGCTGTTTTTT.

This clonotype appeared a few times. The chain is built from TRBV10-3 and TRBJ2-7; D perhaps matches TRBD1 (6 bases). The CDR3 has 14 residues. Trimming shortened V by 7 bases and J by 0 bases, and 13 bases separated the two germline ends. Per the germline V gene, CDR1 is ENHRY and CDR2 is SYGVKD. For the CDR3, the DNA is TGTGCCATCAATCAGGGGACATCCTCCTACGAGCAGTACTTC. This gives the protein CAINQGTSSYEQYF.

This chain connects TRBV20-1 to TRBJ1-2, with TRBD1 matching over 8 bases. J was trimmed by 2 bases and V by 0 bases; bases with no gene match: 5. Looked up from germline, CDR1 is DFQATT and CDR2 is SNEGSKA (reference sequence). This CDR3 is built from 15 residues. CDR3 sequence reads: CSARDPTGANYGYTF. In nucleotides, the CDR3 is TGCAGTGCTAGAGACCCGACAGGGGCCAACTATGGCTACACCTTC.

This sequence joins TRBV18 and TRBJ2-7; D uncertain. V dropped 1 base and J dropped 2 bases, with 12 bases sitting between them. The CDR3 runs to 15 residues. Germline V gene data show CDR1 as KGHSH and CDR2 as LQKENI. The CDR3 region is CASSPRIESPYEQYF. The DNA for the CDR3 is TGTGCCAGCTCACCACGAATCGAGTCACCCTACGAGCAGTACTTC.

V usage is TRBV5-1 and J usage is TRBJ1-2; 10 bases are a match to TRBD1. J lost 4 bases, V lost 7 bases, and 7 bases had no gene match. From germline, CDR1 is SGHRS and CDR2 YFSETQ. This CDR3 spans 14 amino acids. CDR3 nucleotides: TGCGCCAGCGGAAGACAGGGGGCCAGCTATGGCTACACCTTC. It specifies CASGRQGASYGYTF.

There are a few counts of this clonotype. The rearrangement joins TRBV7-2 to TRBJ2-3; D tentatively reads TRBD1 or TRBD2 (6 bases each). This CDR3 is 17 amino acids long. Germline values: CDR1 SGHTA, CDR2 FQGNSA. Trimming left V 5 bases short and J 2 bases short, with 20 bases between. The CDR3 sequence is CASSPDPGAGYTDTQYF. The CDR3 coding sequence is TGTGCCAGCAGCCCCGACCCGGGGGCAGGCTACACAGATACGCAGTATTTT.

The chain joins TRBV7-8 to TRBJ2-7; D not certain. The CDR3 is made up of 12 amino acids. Trimming took off 5 bases at V and 9 bases at J, with 14 bases between the two ends. Germline values: CDR1 SGHVS, CDR2 FQNEAQ. The CDR3 sequence is CASSQETSGQYF. The CDR3 bases are TGTGCCAGCAGCCAGGAAACCTCAGGGCAGTACTTC.

The J gene is TRBJ2-1, the V gene TRBV28; 11 bases align to TRBD2. Germline assignment: CDR1 MDHEN and CDR2 SYDVKM. The CDR3 covers 15 residues. V trimming: 6 bases; J trimming: 3 bases; junction bases outside the gene matches: 4. The CDR3: CASRKTSGSYNEQFF. The CDR3 DNA reads TGTGCCAGCAGGAAAACTAGCGGGAGCTACAATGAGCAGTTCTTC.

This clonotype was picked up many times. This chain uses TRBV7-6 with TRBJ2-7; no firm D call. This CDR3 contains 14 residues. CDR1 is SGHVS and CDR2 is FNYEAQ in the germline V gene. V was shortened by 5 bases and J by 5 bases, with 16 bases between the two germline ends. In DNA, the CDR3 is TGTGCCAGCAGCCCCTTACTTGCCCCCCACGAGCAGTACTTC. This translates into CASSPLLAPHEQYF.

This clonotype was observed a few times. CDR3 loop: CASAPTGVQFF. In DNA, the CDR3 is TGTGCCAGCGCCCCAACGGGGGTGCAGTTCTTC. The V and J genes are TRBV2 and TRBJ2-1, with D maybe TRBD2 (6 bases). V was trimmed by 8 bases and J by 12 bases, leaving 14 bases between them. In germline, CDR1 is SNHLY, CDR2 FYNNEI. This CDR3 is 11 amino acids long.

The chain is built from TRBV3-1 and TRBJ2-1, with 9 bases fitting TRBD2. The CDR3 extends over 14 amino acids. Germline V gives CDR1 LGHDT, CDR2 YNNKEL (reference sequence). Germline trimming cut 0 bases from V and 14 bases from J; bases unmatched to any gene: 8. Here the CDR3 DNA reads TGTGCCAGCAGCCAAGACGGGCTAGCGGGGCCAGAGTTCTTC. This gives the protein CASSQDGLAGPEFF.

The chain is built from TRBV20-1 and TRBJ1-2; 9 bases line up with TRBD1. V dropped 5 bases and J dropped 6; count of bases not matched to a gene: 7. The CDR3 runs to 13 residues. Germline lookup yields CDR1 DFQATT and CDR2 SNEGSKA (reference sequence). The CDR3 DNA reads as TGCAGTGCTCCCCGGACAGGGGCGAATGGCTACACCTTC. This gives the protein CSAPRTGANGYTF.

This clonotype was seen a few times. The V gene is TRBV7-8, the J gene TRBJ1-6; 8 nucleotides line up with TRBD1. Unmatched junction bases numbered 4, after V lost 5 bases and J lost 4 bases. CDR3 length: 15 residues. Germline lookup yields CDR1 SGHVS and CDR2 FQNEAQ. The CDR3 spells CASSPGQGYNSPLHF. CDR3 in DNA: TGTGCCAGCAGCCCCGGACAGGGATATAATTCACCCCTCCACTTT.

There are a few counts of this clonotype. The genes are TRBV12-3 or TRBV12-4 and TRBJ2-5, with 11 nucleotides matching TRBD2. V gave up 3 bases and J gave up 6 bases; unmatched junction bases: 6. This CDR3 comprises 15 residues. The DNA of the CDR3 is TGTGCCAGCAGTTTTAGTAGCGGGGGGGTGAAGACCCAGTACTTC. It translates to CASSFSSGGVKTQYF.

The gene calls are TRBV7-2 and TRBJ2-5, with no clear D. Per the germline V gene, CDR1 is SGHTA and CDR2 is FQGNSA. The CDR3 contains 12 residues. Trimming took 3 bases from V and 7 from J, leaving 9 bases between them. CDR3 residues: CASSFMAGTQYF. CDR3 coding DNA: TGTGCCAGCAGCTTTATGGCCGGGACCCAGTACTTC.